Listed below are T cell receptor beta chains from one sample, sequenced in a study of cytomegalovirus exposure and HLA in healthy donors. Data came from immunoSEQ multiplex PCR; TCRdb stores just in-frame clones and leaves some out. This sample carries approximately 200,000 clones, about 77% of them seen once, and the ten largest clones take about 4.4%. Material for sequencing was PBMCs. The receptors shown here come from a man younger than 40 in good health and CMV-seropositive. Both conserved end residues are part of each CDR3. Fields, in order: V gene, D gene, CDR3 protein. A D gene is named only where the DNA matches it firmly.

TRBV28	TRBD2	CASSSPSGRGGNTGELFF
TRBV29-1	.	CSVDSNGYTF
TRBV6-5	.	CASSYVGGYGETQYF
TRBV9	.	CASSGEITEAFF
TRBV4-2	TRBD2	CASSRETGTSGYEQYF
TRBV6-5	.	CASTPPGSDTQYF
TRBV7-2	TRBD2	CASSLGASGRQTQYF
TRBV15	TRBD2	CATSMNPTLAGTDTQYF
TRBV29-1	TRBD1	CSVGRDRGEKLFF
TRBV28	TRBD1	CASRTGTGVSDEQYF
TRBV6-1	.	CASTVLGGAGTEAFF
TRBV11-1	.	CASSPRTVTEQFF
TRBV6-5	TRBD1	CASTQPQGLYNEQFF
TRBV19	TRBD1	CASSIARTGWTEAFF
TRBV21-1	.	CASSKPRVYEQYF
TRBV30	.	CAWSPLRGTQYF